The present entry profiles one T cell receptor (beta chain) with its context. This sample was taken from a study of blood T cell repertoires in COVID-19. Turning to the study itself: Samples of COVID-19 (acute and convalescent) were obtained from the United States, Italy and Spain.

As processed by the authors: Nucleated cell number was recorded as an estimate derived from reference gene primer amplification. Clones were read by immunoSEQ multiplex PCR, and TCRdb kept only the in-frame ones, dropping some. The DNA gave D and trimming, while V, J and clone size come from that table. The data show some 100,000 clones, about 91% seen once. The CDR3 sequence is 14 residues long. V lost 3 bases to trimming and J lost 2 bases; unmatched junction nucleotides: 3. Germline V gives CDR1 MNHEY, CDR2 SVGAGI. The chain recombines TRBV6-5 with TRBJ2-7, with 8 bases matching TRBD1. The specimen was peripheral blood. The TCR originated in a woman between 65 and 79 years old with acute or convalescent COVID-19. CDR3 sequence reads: CASSYGQGPYEQYF. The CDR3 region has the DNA TGTGCCAGCAGTTATGGACAGGGCCCCTACGAGCAGTACTTC.